The 19 T cell receptor beta chains listed next were all sequenced from one sample in a study of blood T cells in healthy people across ages. A second PCR of about 6 to 12 cycles used a sample-barcoded 5' primer and a J-beta primer mix. TCRdb reprocessed the 5' RACE reads via MiXCR and lists one record per CDR3 protein. Of roughly 1.4 million distinct CDR3 sequences in the sample, almost 60% were seen once. Sequenced input: blood. These TCRs come from a young man in good health.

This chain connects TRBV4-1 to TRBJ1-1, with 9 bases fitting TRBD1. The germline V gene has CDR1 MGHRA and CDR2 YSYEKL. The CDR3 covers 17 residues. Trimming cost V 1 base and J 2 bases; bases outside gene matches: 8. The CDR3 region is CASSQVGTGHINTEAFF. DNA of the CDR3: TGCGCCAGCAGCCAAGTGGGGACAGGGCACATAAACACTGAAGCTTTCTTT.

The sample holds a few counts of this clonotype. The chain combines TRBV5-1 with TRBJ1-2; D unclear. Germline CDR1 is SGHRS and CDR2 is YFSETQ. Deletions cut 5 bases from V and 6 bases from J, with 8 bases between. The CDR3 length is 11 residues. The CDR3 spells CASSAEDGYTF. CDR3 nucleotide sequence: TGCGCCAGCAGTGCCGAAGATGGCTACACCTTC.

V gene TRBV6-2 or TRBV6-3 combines with J gene TRBJ1-1; D call uncertain. CDR3 length equals 14 residues. Germline-derived CDR1 and CDR2 are MNHEY and SVGEGT. Trimming cost V 2 bases and J 0 bases, with 7 bases left between them. CDR3 sequence: CASSYMTVNTEAFF. The CDR3, as DNA: TGTGCCAGCAGTTACATGACGGTGAACACTGAAGCTTTCTTT.

The chain couples TRBV20-1 to TRBJ2-1; D is ambiguous. The CDR3 totals 8 residues. Germline assignment: CDR1 DFQATT and CDR2 SNEGSKA (reference sequence). V shed 7 bases and J shed 9 bases, with 4 bases lying between them. The CDR3 nucleotides read TGCAGTGTCCGTGAGCAGTTCTTC. Encoded protein: CSVREQFF.

This clonotype has a handful of counts. V and J are TRBV20-1 and TRBJ2-7, with 9 nucleotides matching TRBD2. Unmatched junction bases numbered 11, after V lost 6 bases and J lost 2 bases. The CDR3 is 15 residues long. CDR1 DFQATT and CDR2 SNEGSKA come from the germline V gene (reference sequence). CDR3 sequence: CSAQPGLARTYEQYF. The CDR3 region has the DNA TGCAGTGCCCAACCGGGACTAGCCCGGACCTACGAGCAGTACTTC.

The rearrangement links TRBV3-1 to TRBJ2-1; possible D gene TRBD2, 6 bases. The CDR3 extends over 17 amino acids. The germline gives CDR1 LGHDT, CDR2 YNNKEL (reference sequence). V lost 4 bases and J lost 2, with 18 bases in between. The CDR3 DNA reads TGTGCCAGCAGCCCTATAGTACCGGGACTGACCTACAATGAGCAGTTCTTC. This sequence encodes CASSPIVPGLTYNEQFF.

The chain has TRBV20-1 and TRBJ2-1, with D hard to call. Germline V CDR1 and CDR2: DFQATT, SNEGSKA (reference sequence). V lost 3 bases to trimming and J lost 7 bases, with 7 bases between them. This CDR3 has 11 residues. The CDR3 protein is CSASTRNEQFF. Written as DNA, the CDR3 is TGCAGTGCTAGTACACGTAATGAGCAGTTCTTC.

This sequence joins TRBV4-3 and TRBJ2-3; D is perhaps TRBD2 (6 bases). V lost 2 bases to trimming and J lost 0 bases, with 12 bases between them. The CDR3 is made up of 16 amino acids. Per germline, CDR1 LGHNA and CDR2 YSLEER. The CDR3 DNA reads TGCGCCAGCAGCCAACGGAGCGGGCCAAGCACAGATACGCAGTATTTT. It yields the protein CASSQRSGPSTDTQYF.

The rearrangement joins TRBV6-2 or TRBV6-3 to TRBJ2-3; 7 bases fit TRBD1. Germline V gene data show CDR1 as MNHEY and CDR2 as SVGEGT. The length of the CDR3 is 16 residues. V lost 5 bases, J lost 2 bases, and 10 bases stayed unmatched. The DNA of the CDR3 is TGTGCCAGCAGTCGACGACAGGGTACCCCCACAGATACGCAGTATTTT. Its protein is CASSRRQGTPTDTQYF.

The rearrangement joins TRBV7-9 to TRBJ2-7; D is ambiguous. Per germline, CDR1 SEHNR and CDR2 FQNEAQ (reference sequence). Trimming left V 2 bases short and J 8 bases short, with 10 bases between. The CDR3 runs 12 residues. Here the CDR3 DNA reads TGTGCCAGCAGCTTAAAGTCACTTCAGCAGTACTTC. Translation: CASSLKSLQQYF. Combining the CDR3 with reference TRBV7-9 and TRBJ2-7 gives the whole variable domain DTGVSQNPRHKITKRGQNVTFRCDPISEHNRLYWYRQTLGQGPEFLTYFQNEAQLEKSRLLSDRFSAERPKGSFSTLEIQRTEQGDSAMYLCASSLKSLQQYFGPGTRLTVT.

V gene TRBV27 combines with J gene TRBJ2-5; D is possibly TRBD2 (7 bases). The J call may be in error: the DNA end matches TRBJ2-7 better. CDR1 is MNHEY, CDR2 SMNVEV, per germline (reference sequence). The CDR3 is 13 residues long. The CDR3 protein is CASSSGGKYEQYF. In DNA form, the CDR3 reads TGTGCCAGCTCCTCGGGGGGCAAGTACGAGCAGTACTTC.

This clonotype was detected a few times. The chain uses TRBV27 and TRBJ2-7, with D perhaps TRBD1 (5 bases). This CDR3 spans 14 amino acids. V was clipped by 3 bases and J by 2 bases, with 11 bases between them. Per the germline V gene, CDR1 is MNHEY and CDR2 is SMNVEV (reference sequence). The CDR3 DNA sequence: TGTGCCAGCAGTTTGGGGCAGAGGACCTACGAGCAGTACTTC. Translation gives CASSLGQRTYEQYF.

The chain carries TRBV10-3 and TRBJ2-7, with 7 bases aligning to TRBD1. Per the germline V gene, CDR1 is ENHRY and CDR2 is SYGVKD. Germline trimming cut 10 bases from V and 3 bases from J; bases unmatched to any gene: 12. This CDR3 is 14 amino acids long. The DNA of the CDR3 is TGTGCCACACAGGGGCCGGGGCAGAACTACGAGCAGTACTTC. This translates into CATQGPGQNYEQYF.

CDR3: CASSVDSTSGSEQYF. The CDR3, as DNA: TGTGCCAGCAGCGTAGATTCGACTAGCGGGAGTGAGCAGTACTTC. The chain combines TRBV9 with TRBJ2-7; 12 bases align to TRBD2. The germline gives CDR1 SGDLS, CDR2 YYNGEE. V dropped 0 bases and J dropped 7; count of bases not matched to a gene: 5. This CDR3 contains 15 residues.

The chain employs TRBV6-5 and TRBJ1-6; D is uncertain. Trimming shortened V by 8 bases and J by 0 bases, and 11 bases separated the two germline ends. This CDR3 is 15 amino acids long. From germline, CDR1 is MNHEY and CDR2 SVGAGI. The CDR3 nucleotides read TGTGCCAGCGGGAGATCTGGCTCCTATAATTCACCCCTCCACTTT. It codes for CASGRSGSYNSPLHF.

The V gene is TRBV3-1, the J gene TRBJ2-3, with D maybe TRBD2 (6 bases). The V end lost 1 base, the J end lost 4 bases, and 12 bases lay between the germline ends. The CDR3 loop spans 15 amino acids. The germline CDR1 and CDR2 sequences are LGHDT and YNNKEL (reference sequence). As DNA, the CDR3 is TGTGCCAGCAGCCAAGTTGGGAGGATGCCAGATACGCAGTATTTT. This codes for CASSQVGRMPDTQYF.

The rearrangement joins TRBV20-1 to TRBJ2-5; 9 nucleotides match TRBD1. Losses at the gene ends were 4 bases for V and 5 bases for J; bases not matched to a gene: 8. The V gene's germline CDR1 is DFQATT and CDR2 SNEGSKA (reference sequence). The CDR3 totals 14 residues. As DNA, the CDR3 is TGCAGTGCTACGAACGGACAGGGGTGGGAGACCCAGTACTTC. Translating gives CSATNGQGWETQYF.

This clonotype has only one observation. This chain joins TRBV6-2 or TRBV6-3 and TRBJ2-1, with 12 bases matching TRBD2. Looked up from germline, CDR1 is MNHEY and CDR2 is SVGEGT. V lost 6 bases, J lost 7 bases, and 10 bases stayed unmatched. The CDR3 has 16 amino acids. As DNA, the CDR3 is TGTGCCAGCAGACTGCATCTAGCGGGAGGGCAAAATGAGCAGTTCTTC. Translation gives CASRLHLAGGQNEQFF.

The rearrangement uses TRBV3-1 and TRBJ2-1, with TRBD2 as a possible D gene (6 bases). Trimming left V 5 bases short and J 3 bases short, with 14 bases between. CDR1 and CDR2 from the germline V gene are LGHDT and YNNKEL (reference sequence). CDR3 length equals 15 residues. DNA for the CDR3: TGTGCCAGCAGCTTAGGGACTCCGAACTACAATGAGCAGTTCTTC. Protein sequence: CASSLGTPNYNEQFF.